The T cell receptor (beta chain) described here comes from a study of multiple sclerosis patients with progressive multifocal leukoencephalopathy. Time point given: approximately 12 months of natalizumab therapy. At 6 months of natalizumab came T1, and at 12 months came T2. The CDR3 length is 15 residues. V lost 0 bases, J lost 3 bases, and 12 bases lay in between. The germline V gene has CDR1 ENHRY and CDR2 SYGVKD. As regards this clone: Its cognate antigen is unknown.

Clones were read by immunoSEQ multiplex PCR, and TCRdb kept only the in-frame ones, dropping some. The sample consists of some 27,000 clones, around 87% of them appearing once. Study-level points and caveats: Whether JC virus or general immunocompromise explains the findings remained unclear.

This receptor was obtained from a human donor with multiple sclerosis. The chain employs TRBV10-3 and TRBJ2-7; D gene unclear. The sample in question was PBMCs, obtained from a patient treated with natalizumab. CDR3 residues: CAISESRTAYYEQYF. CDR3 sequence (DNA): TGTGCCATCAGTGAGTCGCGCACGGCCTACTACGAGCAGTACTTC.